This section outlines one TCR beta chain sequence together with its context. Its antigen is not identified. CD8 cells classed as naive were CD45RO-negative and positively selected for CCR7, excluding terminally differentiated effector memory CD45RA+ cells. It was at deep level that the assay was run. Method: immunoSEQ multiplex PCR; TCRdb's copy keeps in-frame clones and lacks some. The sample holds millions of clones; 85% to 95% are singletons and the top ten take under 2%. This entry comes from a study of shared clonotypes between healthy human individuals. Overall study results and limits: Only a few donors were included, so the genetic and exposure-history diversity represented was limited. Incompleteness in sorted-subset sequencing, despite large depth, was shown by rarefaction.

The trim removed 6 bases at V and 3 bases at J, leaving 10 bases unmatched. Germline assignment: CDR1 MDHEN and CDR2 SYDVKM. The CDR3 totals 15 residues. This TCR derives from a man between 18 and 35 years old in good health. Some clones in this sample may be carry-over from other donors' samples. Specimen: naive CD8+ T cells from PBMCs. The V call is TRBV28, the J call TRBJ2-7; 8 bases fit TRBD2. The CDR3 sequence is CASRKGSGIGYEQYF. The CDR3 region has the DNA TGTGCCAGCAGAAAGGGTAGCGGGATAGGCTACGAGCAGTACTTC.